One T cell receptor (beta chain) is described in this entry. The antigen is not known. These data belong to a study of cytomegalovirus exposure and HLA in healthy donors. Notes on the study in general: An observed cluster of highly shared sequence variants was recorded as a likely sequencing artifact.

The PCR made use of 60 Vbeta and 13 Jbeta primers. Sequencing was performed with immunoSEQ multiplex PCR; in TCRdb, only in-frame clones are kept and a portion is missing. The sample has some 180,000 clones, around 77% seen once. The sequence was collected from a woman aged 25 to 39 in good health and CMV-seronegative. What was sequenced was PBMCs.

The CDR3 is CASSPRTGSEQYF. The CDR3 DNA follows: TGTGCCAGCAGTCCAAGGACAGGGAGCGAGCAGTACTTC. The chain combines TRBV27 with TRBJ2-7; 8 nucleotides match TRBD1. The V gene's germline CDR1 is MNHEY and CDR2 SMNVEV (reference sequence). V shed 5 bases and J 6 bases; nucleotides not matched to a gene: 6. This CDR3 is 13 amino acids long.